What follows is one T cell receptor beta chain and its context. This specimen belongs to a study of blood T cell repertoires in COVID-19. In the authors' workflow: Estimation of nucleated cell counts relied on the amplification of reference gene primers. Some clones are missing from TCRdb's copy, which holds only in-frame ones; the method was immunoSEQ multiplex PCR. D and trimming were read from the DNA, whereas the V and J calls and clone size are those reported in that table. The sample shows some 150,000 clones, about 90% of them seen only once. The receptor comes from a man aged 45-60 years who had recovered from COVID-19. Sequencing used peripheral blood.

CDR3 in amino acids: CASSLERSSSNEQFF. Here the CDR3 DNA reads TGTGCCAGCAGCTTGGAGAGGTCCTCTAGCAATGAGCAGTTCTTC. V usage is TRBV5-5 and J usage is TRBJ2-1; D is uncertain. This CDR3 spans 15 amino acids. V was pared by 0 bases and J by 6 bases, with 13 bases between. CDR1 is SGHKS, CDR2 YYEKEE, per germline (reference sequence).